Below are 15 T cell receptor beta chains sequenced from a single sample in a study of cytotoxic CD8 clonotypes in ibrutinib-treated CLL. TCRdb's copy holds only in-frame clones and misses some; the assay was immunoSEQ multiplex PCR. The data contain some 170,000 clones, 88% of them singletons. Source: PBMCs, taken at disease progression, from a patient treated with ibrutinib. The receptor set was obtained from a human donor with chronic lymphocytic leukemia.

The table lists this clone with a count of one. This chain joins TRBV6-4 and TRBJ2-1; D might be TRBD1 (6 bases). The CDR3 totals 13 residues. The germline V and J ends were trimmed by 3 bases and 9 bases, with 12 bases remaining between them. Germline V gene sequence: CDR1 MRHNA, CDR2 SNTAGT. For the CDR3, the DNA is TGTGCCAGCAGTGATTTGATGGACAGTGAGCAGTTCTTC. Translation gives CASSDLMDSEQFF.

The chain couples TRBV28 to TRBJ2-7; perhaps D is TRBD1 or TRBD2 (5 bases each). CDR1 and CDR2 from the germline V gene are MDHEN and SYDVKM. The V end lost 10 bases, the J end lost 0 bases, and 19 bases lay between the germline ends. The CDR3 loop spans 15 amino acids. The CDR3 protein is CATTRGTLSSYEQYF. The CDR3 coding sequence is TGTGCCACTACTCGGGGCACCCTTAGCTCCTACGAGCAGTACTTC.

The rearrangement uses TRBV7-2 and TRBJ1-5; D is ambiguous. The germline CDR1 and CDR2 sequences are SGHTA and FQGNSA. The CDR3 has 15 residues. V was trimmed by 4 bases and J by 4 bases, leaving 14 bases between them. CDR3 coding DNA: TGTGCCAGCAGCTCGTCAATTCCGGGGAATCAGCCCCAGCATTTT. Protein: CASSSSIPGNQPQHF.

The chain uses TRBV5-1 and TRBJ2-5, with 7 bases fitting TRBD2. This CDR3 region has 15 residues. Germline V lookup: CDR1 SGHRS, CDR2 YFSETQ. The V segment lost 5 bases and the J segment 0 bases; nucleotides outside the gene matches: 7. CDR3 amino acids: CASSQTSRNQETQYF. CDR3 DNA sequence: TGCGCCAGCAGTCAGACTAGCAGGAACCAAGAGACCCAGTACTTC.

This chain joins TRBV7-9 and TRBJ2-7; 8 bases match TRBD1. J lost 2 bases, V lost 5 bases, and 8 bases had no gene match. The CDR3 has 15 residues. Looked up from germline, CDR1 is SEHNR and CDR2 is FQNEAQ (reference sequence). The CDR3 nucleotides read TGTGCCAGCAGCGCGGATGGACAGGGCACCTACGAGCAGTACTTC. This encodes CASSADGQGTYEQYF.

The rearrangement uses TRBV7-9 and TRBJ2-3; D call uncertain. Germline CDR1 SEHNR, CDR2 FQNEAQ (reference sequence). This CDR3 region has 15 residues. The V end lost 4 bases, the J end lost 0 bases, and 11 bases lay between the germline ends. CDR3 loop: CASSSTGSSTDTQYF. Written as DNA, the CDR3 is TGTGCCAGCAGCTCCACGGGCTCGAGCACAGATACGCAGTATTTT.

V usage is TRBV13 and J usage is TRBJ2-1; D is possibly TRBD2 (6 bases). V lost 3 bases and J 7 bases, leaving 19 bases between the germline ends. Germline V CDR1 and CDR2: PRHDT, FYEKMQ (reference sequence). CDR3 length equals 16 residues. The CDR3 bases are TGTGCCAGCAGCTTGCCCGCGGGTGCGGGAAGGAATGAGCAGTTCTTC. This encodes CASSLPAGAGRNEQFF.

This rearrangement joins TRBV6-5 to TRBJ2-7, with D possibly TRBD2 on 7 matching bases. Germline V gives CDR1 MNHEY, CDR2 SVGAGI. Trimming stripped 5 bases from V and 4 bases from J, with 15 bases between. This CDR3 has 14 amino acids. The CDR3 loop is CASSGGASKYEQYF. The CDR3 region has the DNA TGTGCCAGCAGTGGGGGGGCGTCTAAATACGAGCAGTACTTC.

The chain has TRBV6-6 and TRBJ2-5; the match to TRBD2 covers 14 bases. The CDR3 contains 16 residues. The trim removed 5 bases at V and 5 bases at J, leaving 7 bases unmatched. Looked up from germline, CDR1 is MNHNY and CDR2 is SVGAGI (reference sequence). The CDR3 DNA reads TGTGCCAGCAGTCCTGGGACTAGCGGGAGTGTGGAGACCCAGTACTTC. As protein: CASSPGTSGSVETQYF.

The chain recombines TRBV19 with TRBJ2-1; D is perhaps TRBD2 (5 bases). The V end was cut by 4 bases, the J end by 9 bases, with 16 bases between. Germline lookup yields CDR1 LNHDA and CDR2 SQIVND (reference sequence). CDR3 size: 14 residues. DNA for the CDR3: TGTGCCAGTAGTACCCAACCCGGGGTAAGTGAGCAGTTCTTC. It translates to CASSTQPGVSEQFF.

The chain's CDR3 is CAIRDFSNQPQHF. Here the CDR3 DNA reads TGTGCCATCAGGGACTTTAGCAATCAGCCCCAGCATTTT. The rearrangement joins TRBV10-3 to TRBJ1-5; D remains unclear. This CDR3 region has 13 residues. Trimming took 6 bases from V and 0 from J, leaving 6 bases between them. CDR1 is ENHRY and CDR2 is SYGVKD in the germline V gene.

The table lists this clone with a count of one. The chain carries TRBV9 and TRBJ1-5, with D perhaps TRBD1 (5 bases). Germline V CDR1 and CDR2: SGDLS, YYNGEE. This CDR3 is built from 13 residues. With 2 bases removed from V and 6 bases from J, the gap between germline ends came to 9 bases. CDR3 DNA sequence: TGTGCCAGCAGCGTCGGGGGAGGTCAGCCCCAGCATTTT. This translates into CASSVGGGQPQHF.

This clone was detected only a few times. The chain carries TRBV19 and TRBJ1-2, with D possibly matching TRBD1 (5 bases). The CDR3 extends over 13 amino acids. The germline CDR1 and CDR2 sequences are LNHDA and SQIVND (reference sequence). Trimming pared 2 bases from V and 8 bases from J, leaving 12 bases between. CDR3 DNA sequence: TGTGCCAGTAGTATACAGGGTTTATCGGGCTACACCTTC. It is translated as CASSIQGLSGYTF.

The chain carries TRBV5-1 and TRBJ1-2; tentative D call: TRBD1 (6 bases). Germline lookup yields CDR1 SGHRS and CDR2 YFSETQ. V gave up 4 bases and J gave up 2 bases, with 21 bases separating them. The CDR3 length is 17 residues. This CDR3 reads CASSPDRRHLPNYGYTF. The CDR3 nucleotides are TGCGCCAGCAGCCCAGACAGGCGGCATTTACCAAACTATGGCTACACCTTC.

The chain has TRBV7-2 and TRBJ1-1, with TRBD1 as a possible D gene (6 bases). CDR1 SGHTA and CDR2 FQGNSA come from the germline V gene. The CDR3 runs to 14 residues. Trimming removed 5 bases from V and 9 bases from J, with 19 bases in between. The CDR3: CASSATPGEVQAFF. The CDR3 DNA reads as TGTGCCAGCAGCGCAACCCCAGGGGAAGTTCAAGCTTTCTTT.